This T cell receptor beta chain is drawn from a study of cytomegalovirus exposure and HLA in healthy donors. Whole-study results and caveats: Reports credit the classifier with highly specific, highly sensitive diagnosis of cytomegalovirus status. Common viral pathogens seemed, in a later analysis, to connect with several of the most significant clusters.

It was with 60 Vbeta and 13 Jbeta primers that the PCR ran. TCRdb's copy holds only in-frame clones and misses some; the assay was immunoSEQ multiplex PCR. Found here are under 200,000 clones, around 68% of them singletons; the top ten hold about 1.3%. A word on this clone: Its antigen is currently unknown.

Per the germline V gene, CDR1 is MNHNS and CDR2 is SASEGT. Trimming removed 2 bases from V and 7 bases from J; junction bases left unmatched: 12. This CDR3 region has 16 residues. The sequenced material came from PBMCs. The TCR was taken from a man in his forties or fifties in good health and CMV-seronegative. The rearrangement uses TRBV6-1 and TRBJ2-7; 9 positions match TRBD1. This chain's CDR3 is CASSESQGTGNGEQYF. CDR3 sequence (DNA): TGTGCCAGCAGTGAATCCCAGGGGACAGGGAACGGAGAGCAGTACTTC.